The clone carrying this T cell receptor beta chain occurred many times. Its antigen is as yet unknown. Quantitative 5'-RACE with molecular barcodes was used to make the TCR beta libraries. TCRdb reprocessed the 5' RACE reads via MiXCR and lists one record per CDR3 protein. The table shows 240,000 or so distinct CDR3 sequences, with 8.6% occurring only once. V was clipped by 2 bases and J by 5 bases, with 10 bases between them. The V gene's germline CDR1 is SGHRS and CDR2 YFSETQ. The CDR3 has 14 amino acids. This specimen comes from a study of CD8 T cells in ankylosing spondylitis. Overall study findings and caveats: Disease-linked clones were CD8+ and relatively rare in peripheral blood. A motif in TCR beta, a set of several highly homologous variants, appeared characteristic of ankylosing spondylitis blood.

The chain carries TRBV5-1 and TRBJ1-4; possibly TRBD1 for D (6 bases). The material sequenced was blood, either unsorted or a sorted T cell fraction (not recorded which). This TCR was recovered from a male donor with ankylosing spondylitis or in good health (not recorded which). The DNA for the CDR3 is TGCGCCAGCAGCTTCTCAGGGGCAAATGAAAAACTGTTTTTT. This codes for CASSFSGANEKLFF.